The 30 T cell receptor beta chains reported below all come from one sample, sequenced in a study of T cell repertoires in ileal Crohn's disease. Time point specified: inflamed ileum from the surgical specimen. Sequencing used immunoSEQ multiplex PCR; TCRdb keeps in-frame clones, though not all of them. This table has nearly 5,500 clones, roughly 82% appearing once. The sequencing sample was made of ileal tissue. The receptors originated from an adult with Crohn's disease.

This clone has only a few counts. The chain combines TRBV4-1 with TRBJ2-1; 11 bases are a match to TRBD2. Trimming took 0 bases from V and 0 from J; bases not matched to a gene: 10. This CDR3 region has 20 residues. The germline V gene encodes CDR1 MGHRA and CDR2 YSYEKL. Here the CDR3 reads CASSQESVAGGRSSYNEQFF. The CDR3 DNA sequence: TGCGCCAGCAGCCAAGAGTCGGTAGCGGGGGGGAGGAGCTCCTACAATGAGCAGTTCTTC.

The rearrangement uses TRBV30 and TRBJ2-4; TRBD1 aligns across 10 bases. In germline, CDR1 is GTSNPN, CDR2 SVGIG (reference sequence). This CDR3 spans 15 amino acids. The ends lost 2 bases at V and 6 bases at J; junction bases unmatched: 7. Written as DNA, the CDR3 is TGTGCCTGGAGTATTGGACAGGGGGTAAGAAACATTCAGTACTTC. Translating gives CAWSIGQGVRNIQYF.

The CDR3 DNA follows: TGTGCCAGCAGCACGGCTCGGGGTAACACCGGGGAGCTGTTTTTT. This sequence encodes CASSTARGNTGELFF. The rearrangement joins TRBV7-3 to TRBJ2-2, with D tentatively TRBD2 (5 bases). Germline-derived CDR1 and CDR2 are SGHTA and FQGTGA. Trimming pared 5 bases from V and 2 bases from J, leaving 12 bases between. The CDR3 has 15 residues.

V is TRBV18 and J is TRBJ2-2; no clear D gene. Germline V gives CDR1 KGHSH, CDR2 LQKENI. The CDR3 is 17 residues long. V lost 2 bases and J lost 1, with 14 bases in between. The CDR3 region has the DNA TGTGCCAGCTCACCAGTAAGGCAGGTCGGGAACACCGGGGAGCTGTTTTTT. It translates to CASSPVRQVGNTGELFF. Combining the CDR3 with reference TRBV18 and TRBJ2-2 gives the whole variable domain NAGVMQNPRHLVRRRGQEARLRCSPMKGHSHVYWYRQLPEEGLKFMVYLQKENIIDESGMPKERFSAEFPKEGPSILRIQQVVRGDSAAYFCASSPVRQVGNTGELFFGEGSRLTVL.

This clone was observed once. The chain employs TRBV6-5 and TRBJ2-6; D gene ambiguous. The CDR3 has 14 amino acids. Deletions cut 6 bases from V and 3 bases from J, with 9 bases between. CDR1 and CDR2 (germline): MNHEY, SVGAGI. The CDR3 here is CASRPLGGANVLTF. The CDR3 DNA sequence: TGTGCCAGCAGACCCTTGGGTGGGGCCAACGTCCTGACTTTC.

V gene TRBV28 combines with J gene TRBJ1-1; D gene ambiguous. This CDR3 contains 15 residues. The germline gives CDR1 MDHEN, CDR2 SYDVKM. V was shortened by 5 bases and J by 3 bases, with 16 bases between the two germline ends. Written as DNA, the CDR3 is TGTGCCAGCAGTACCAGTGGGAATCTGGACACTGAAGCTTTCTTT. Translating gives CASSTSGNLDTEAFF.

The chain carries TRBV10-1 and TRBJ2-1; possible D gene TRBD2, 5 bases. Germline V CDR1 and CDR2: WNHNN, SYGVQD (reference sequence). Trimming took off 0 bases at V and 5 bases at J, with 11 bases between the two ends. The CDR3 spans 15 residues. The CDR3 DNA follows: TGCGCCAGCAGTGAGTCTTTAGCGCAAAACAATGAGCAGTTCTTC. Protein: CASSESLAQNNEQFF.

J is TRBJ2-1 and V is TRBV6-1; 8 nucleotides align to TRBD2. V lost 1 base to trimming and J lost 7 bases; unmatched junction nucleotides: 9. Germline CDR1 MNHNS, CDR2 SASEGT. The CDR3 sequence is 16 residues long. The CDR3: CASSEEASGYWNEQFF. The CDR3 DNA reads TGTGCCAGCAGTGAAGAGGCTAGCGGGTATTGGAATGAGCAGTTCTTC.

The chain has TRBV10-3 and TRBJ2-5; 7 positions match TRBD1. V shed 3 bases and J 2 bases; nucleotides not matched to a gene: 3. The CDR3 totals 14 residues. Germline V lookup: CDR1 ENHRY, CDR2 SYGVKD. The CDR3 protein is CAISDRQGQETQYF. Written as DNA, the CDR3 is TGTGCCATCAGTGACCGACAGGGACAAGAGACCCAGTACTTC.

This rearrangement joins TRBV10-1 to TRBJ2-1, with a possible D match to TRBD2 (6 bases). The CDR3 is made up of 16 amino acids. V was trimmed by 1 base and J by 7 bases, leaving 17 bases between them. Germline lookup yields CDR1 WNHNN and CDR2 SYGVQD (reference sequence). This CDR3 reads CASSEYGSGFSNEQFF. For the CDR3, the DNA is TGCGCCAGCAGTGAGTATGGTAGCGGTTTCTCGAATGAGCAGTTCTTC.

This chain connects TRBV19 to TRBJ1-2; 9 positions match TRBD1. Losses at the gene ends were 7 bases for V and 0 bases for J; bases not matched to a gene: 9. The CDR3 has 16 residues. Germline lookup yields CDR1 LNHDA and CDR2 SQIVND (reference sequence). DNA for the CDR3: TGTGCCAGTACCCAACAGGGGGCAAGGACTAACTATGGCTACACCTTC. Its translation: CASTQQGARTNYGYTF.

V usage is TRBV11-3 and J usage is TRBJ2-1; D not certain. The CDR3 consists of 12 residues. Trimming cost V 1 base and J 8 bases, with 6 bases left between them. CDR1 and CDR2 (germline): SGHNT, YENEEA. CDR3 protein: CASSLGRDEQFF. CDR3 bases: TGTGCCAGCAGCTTAGGTAGGGATGAGCAGTTCTTC.

The chain combines TRBV19 with TRBJ1-2; TRBD1 aligns across 7 bases. V lost 7 bases and J lost 3; bases outside the gene matches: 8. Germline CDR1 LNHDA, CDR2 SQIVND (reference sequence). The CDR3 runs 14 residues. The chain's CDR3 is CASTLRQGHYGYTF. CDR3 in DNA: TGTGCCAGTACACTGAGACAGGGACACTATGGCTACACCTTC.

This clone was observed once. Other DNA sequences of this sample code for an identical CDR3. The gene calls are TRBV9 and TRBJ2-7, with TRBD2 identical over 10 bases. Germline V lookup: CDR1 SGDLS, CDR2 YYNGEE. V lost 0 bases to trimming and J lost 2 bases; unmatched junction nucleotides: 2. This CDR3 comprises 15 residues. CDR3 DNA sequence: TGTGCCAGCAGCGTAGGGCTAGCGGGAGCCTACGAGCAGTACTTC. This translates into CASSVGLAGAYEQYF.

In its sample, this clone was seen a few times. The V call is TRBV23-1, the J call TRBJ2-2; D remains ambiguous. TRBV23-1 is recorded as an ORF, its role being uncertain. This CDR3 comprises 16 residues. Deletions cut 0 bases from V and 3 bases from J, with 11 bases between. In nucleotides, the CDR3 is TGCGCCAGCAGTCAATCAAAAGGGTGCTACACCGGGGAGCTGTTTTTT. The encoded protein is CASSQSKGCYTGELFF.

This chain links TRBV28 with TRBJ2-7; 10 nucleotides match TRBD2. The CDR3 is 16 residues long. Germline V CDR1 and CDR2: MDHEN, SYDVKM. V was pared by 7 bases and J by 6 bases, with 15 bases of the junction left unmatched. CDR3 coding DNA: TGTGCCAGCACCAAACTTTCAGCGGGAGGGCCCGGCGAGCAGTACTTC. It encodes CASTKLSAGGPGEQYF. The whole variable domain, remainder taken from reference TRBV28 and TRBJ2-7, is DVKVTQSSRYLVKRTGEKVFLECVQDMDHENMFWYRQDPGLGLRLIYFSYDVKMKEKGDIPEGYSVSREKKERFSLILESASTNQTSMYLCASTKLSAGGPGEQYFGPGTRLTVT.

The gene calls are TRBV27 and TRBJ2-1, with D perhaps given as TRBD1 or TRBD2 (5 bases each). The CDR3 consists of 14 residues. Trimming removed 6 bases from V and 6 bases from J, with 15 bases in between. Germline-derived CDR1 and CDR2 are MNHEY and SMNVEV (reference sequence). The chain's CDR3 is CASRRGYVSNEQFF. CDR3 coding DNA: TGTGCCAGCAGGAGGGGCTATGTATCCAATGAGCAGTTCTTC.

The chain has TRBV5-1 and TRBJ2-3, with D uncertain. The V gene lost 0 bases and the J gene lost 2 bases, with 19 bases spanning the gap. Germline lookup yields CDR1 SGHRS and CDR2 YFSETQ. The CDR3 length is 18 residues. The CDR3 DNA follows: TGCGCCAGCAGCTTGGCCCTCATTGTAGGGTCATTCACAGATACGCAGTATTTT. This translates into CASSLALIVGSFTDTQYF.

This chain joins TRBV13 and TRBJ2-1, with D possibly being TRBD1 or TRBD2 (5 bases each). Trimming pared 2 bases from V and 6 bases from J, leaving 14 bases between. The germline V gene encodes CDR1 PRHDT and CDR2 FYEKMQ (reference sequence). The CDR3 spans 15 residues. The CDR3 nucleotides are TGTGCCAGCAGCTTATTGGGGGTCCGAGGCAATGAGCAGTTCTTC. Protein sequence: CASSLLGVRGNEQFF.

A few counts support this clone. This rearrangement joins TRBV9 to TRBJ1-2; 7 nucleotides line up with TRBD1. V shed 4 bases, J shed 6 bases, and the junction held 6 bases outside the gene matches. Germline V gene sequence: CDR1 SGDLS, CDR2 YYNGEE. The CDR3 runs 13 residues. The DNA for the CDR3 is TGTGCCAGCAGCCCAGGGGGAACGGATGGCTACACCTTC. This sequence encodes CASSPGGTDGYTF.

CDR3 amino acids: CASSTSRFRETQYF. In nucleotides, the CDR3 is TGTGCCAGTAGCACCTCGCGGTTCCGGGAGACCCAGTACTTC. This sequence joins TRBV19 and TRBJ2-5; D gene ambiguous. The V gene's germline CDR1 is LNHDA and CDR2 SQIVND (reference sequence). The CDR3 length is 14 residues. Deletions cut 6 bases from V and 5 bases from J, with 16 bases between.

V and J are TRBV2 and TRBJ1-2; D perhaps matches TRBD1 (5 bases). Trimming removed 8 bases at V and 10 bases at J, with 17 bases between. The CDR3 runs to 12 residues. The V gene's germline CDR1 is SNHLY and CDR2 FYNNEI. Written as DNA, the CDR3 is TGTGCCAGCGTCGGGGACGAGAGAGCCTACACCTTC. It translates to CASVGDERAYTF.

The genes are TRBV19 and TRBJ1-1; no definite D call. The CDR3 loop spans 12 amino acids. The V end lost 5 bases, the J end lost 5 bases, and 9 bases lay between the germline ends. CDR1 is LNHDA and CDR2 is SQIVND in the germline V gene (reference sequence). The CDR3 is CASSLLGTEAFF. CDR3 coding DNA: TGTGCCAGTAGTCTACTGGGGACTGAAGCTTTCTTT.

In its sample, this clone was seen a few times. The chain carries TRBV11-2 and TRBJ1-1; D is unclear. Trimming shortened V by 3 bases and J by 2 bases, and 13 bases separated the two germline ends. Per the germline V gene, CDR1 is SGHAT and CDR2 is FQNNGV. CDR3 length: 15 amino acids. The CDR3 sequence: CASSFSGPLNTEAFF. For the CDR3, the DNA is TGTGCCAGCAGCTTTTCAGGACCATTAAACACTGAAGCTTTCTTT. Together with reference TRBV11-2 and TRBJ1-1, the CDR3 gives the full variable domain: EAGVAQSPRYKIIEKRQSVAFWCNPISGHATLYWYQQILGQGPKLLIQFQNNGVVDDSQLPKDRFSAERLKGVDSTLKIQPAKLEDSAVYLCASSFSGPLNTEAFFGQGTRLTVV.

The chain uses TRBV4-2 and TRBJ2-7, with D perhaps TRBD1 or TRBD2 (6 bases each). Germline CDR1 LGHNA, CDR2 YNFKEQ. The CDR3 spans 14 residues. V was clipped by 4 bases and J by 2 bases, with 12 bases between them. CDR3 nucleotides: TGTGCCAGCAGCCCGAGGGGGGCTACCTACGAGCAGTACTTC. Translated: CASSPRGATYEQYF.

The V and J genes are TRBV6-1 and TRBJ2-1, with D unresolved. V shed 2 bases and J shed 7 bases, with 15 bases lying between them. Germline V gene sequence: CDR1 MNHNS, CDR2 SASEGT. CDR3 size: 15 residues. CDR3: CASSERTGSPNEQFF. CDR3 in DNA: TGTGCCAGCAGTGAACGGACGGGTTCCCCTAATGAGCAGTTCTTC.

This clone was found a few times. The J gene is TRBJ2-2, the V gene TRBV5-4; either TRBD1 or TRBD2 may supply D (5 bases each). The germline V and J ends were trimmed by 1 base and 1 base, with 11 bases remaining between them. Germline V gives CDR1 SGHNT, CDR2 YYREEE (reference sequence). The CDR3 consists of 16 residues. The DNA for the CDR3 is TGTGCCAGCAGCTTGCCGGGAAGGGGGAACACCGGGGAGCTGTTTTTT. As protein: CASSLPGRGNTGELFF.

This sequence joins TRBV7-2 and TRBJ2-2; possibly TRBD2 for D (7 bases). V lost 5 bases and J 2 bases, leaving 15 bases between the germline ends. The length of the CDR3 is 16 residues. Germline-derived CDR1 and CDR2 are SGHTA and FQGNSA. The chain's CDR3 is CASSPYGGPNTGELFF. CDR3 DNA: TGTGCCAGCAGCCCCTACGGGGGGCCCAACACCGGGGAGCTGTTTTTT. Combining the CDR3 with reference TRBV7-2 and TRBJ2-2 gives the whole variable domain GAGVSQSPSNKVTEKGKDVELRCDPISGHTALYWYRQSLGQGLEFLIYFQGNSAPDKSGLPSDRFSAERTGGSVSTLTIQRTQQEDSAVYLCASSPYGGPNTGELFFGEGSRLTVL.

The chain employs TRBV11-2 and TRBJ1-3; D uncertain. This CDR3 is 15 amino acids long. Germline V gives CDR1 SGHAT, CDR2 FQNNGV. Between the trimmed V and J ends, which lost 4 bases and 4 bases, there was a span of 14 bases. The DNA for the CDR3 is TGTGCCAGCAGCTCCAGTGCAATCGGAGGAAACACCATATATTTT. Translated: CASSSSAIGGNTIYF.

The chain is built from TRBV28 and TRBJ1-6; possibly TRBD1 for D (5 bases). Germline CDR1 is MDHEN and CDR2 is SYDVKM. The CDR3 is 14 amino acids. The germline V and J ends were trimmed by 2 bases and 7 bases, with 9 bases remaining between them. The CDR3 nucleotides read TGTGCCAGCAGTTTAGTCAGGGCAAATTCACCCCTCCACTTT. Its translation: CASSLVRANSPLHF.